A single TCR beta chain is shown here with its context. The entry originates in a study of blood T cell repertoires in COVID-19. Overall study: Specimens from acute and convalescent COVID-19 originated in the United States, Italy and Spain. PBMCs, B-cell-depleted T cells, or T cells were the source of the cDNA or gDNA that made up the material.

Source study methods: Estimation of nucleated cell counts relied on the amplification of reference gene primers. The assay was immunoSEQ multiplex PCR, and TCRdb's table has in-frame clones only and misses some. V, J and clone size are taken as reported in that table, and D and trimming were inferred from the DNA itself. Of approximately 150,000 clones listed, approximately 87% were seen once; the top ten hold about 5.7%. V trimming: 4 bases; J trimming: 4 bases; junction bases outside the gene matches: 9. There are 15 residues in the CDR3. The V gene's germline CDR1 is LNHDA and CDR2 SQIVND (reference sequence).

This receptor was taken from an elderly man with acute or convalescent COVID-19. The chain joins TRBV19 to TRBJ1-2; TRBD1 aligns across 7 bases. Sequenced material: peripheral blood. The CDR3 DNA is TGTGCCAGTAGTAACCGACAGGGAGGAAGCTATGGCTACACCTTC. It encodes CASSNRQGGSYGYTF. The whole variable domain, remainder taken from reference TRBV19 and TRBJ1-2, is DGGITQSPKYLFRKEGQNVTLSCEQNLNHDAMYWYRQDPGQGLRLIYYSQIVNDFQKGDIAEGYSVSREKKESFPLTVTSAQKNPTAFYLCASSNRQGGSYGYTFGSGTRLTVV.